One sample yielded the 29 T cell receptor beta chains listed below, sequenced in a study of graft-versus-host responses after intestinal transplantation. Method: immunoSEQ multiplex PCR; TCRdb's copy keeps in-frame clones and lacks some. The sample yields roughly 99,000 clones, under 95% seen once. No cognate antigen is known for these TCRs. Here the sequenced sample was unstimulated CD8+ T cells sorted from spleen or lymph node cells, taken before transplant. The receptor source for this set is a human donor who was the organ donor for an intestinal transplant.

The gene calls are TRBV9 and TRBJ1-3; D not resolved. Germline assignment: CDR1 SGDLS and CDR2 YYNGEE. This CDR3 spans 16 amino acids. V was trimmed by 0 bases and J by 4 bases, leaving 14 bases between them. CDR3 sequence reads: CASSVGESGSGNTIYF. The CDR3 nucleotides are TGTGCCAGCAGCGTAGGGGAGTCGGGGTCCGGAAACACCATATATTTT.

The chain couples TRBV7-3 to TRBJ1-5; D is undetermined. Trimming left V 2 bases short and J 0 bases short, with 14 bases between. The CDR3 runs to 17 residues. The germline CDR1 and CDR2 sequences are SGHTA and FQGTGA. The CDR3 DNA reads as TGTGCCAGCAGCTTATGTTTCGGAGCAAATAGCAATCAGCCCCAGCATTTT. This codes for CASSLCFGANSNQPQHF.

The chain has TRBV6-1 and TRBJ2-1, with D maybe TRBD2 (6 bases). Deletions cut 7 bases from V and 1 base from J, with 14 bases between. Germline V CDR1 and CDR2: MNHNS, SASEGT. The CDR3 is made up of 15 amino acids. CDR3: CASMAGLPSYNEQFF. The DNA of the CDR3 is TGTGCCAGCATGGCGGGGCTACCATCCTACAATGAGCAGTTCTTC.

This chain uses TRBV28 with TRBJ1-1, with a possible D match to TRBD1 (6 bases). This CDR3 region has 13 residues. Trimming left V 8 bases short and J 3 bases short, with 13 bases between. CDR1 is MDHEN and CDR2 is SYDVKM in the germline V gene. The CDR3 spells CASRTVEDTEAFF. CDR3 sequence (DNA): TGTGCCAGCCGGACAGTTGAGGACACTGAAGCTTTCTTT.

This clone was picked up a small number of times. This chain uses TRBV6-5 with TRBJ1-2; the D gene is possibly TRBD1 (5 bases). This CDR3 has 12 amino acids. The germline V and J ends were trimmed by 5 bases and 2 bases, with 6 bases remaining between them. Germline V CDR1 and CDR2: MNHEY, SVGAGI. This CDR3 reads CASSPGNYGYTF. CDR3 DNA: TGTGCCAGCAGTCCAGGGAACTATGGCTACACCTTC.

The chain has TRBV28 and TRBJ1-1, with 7 bases lining up with TRBD1. Looked up from germline, CDR1 is MDHEN and CDR2 is SYDVKM. CDR3 size: 16 residues. V was pared by 5 bases and J by 5 bases, with 14 bases of the junction left unmatched. This CDR3 reads CASSIFRWQGGTEAFF. The CDR3 DNA is TGTGCCAGCAGTATCTTCCGGTGGCAGGGGGGTACTGAAGCTTTCTTT.

V usage is TRBV7-6 and J usage is TRBJ2-7, with 7 bases identical to TRBD2. From germline, CDR1 is SGHVS and CDR2 FNYEAQ. The CDR3 loop spans 16 amino acids. V lost 2 bases and J lost 9; bases outside the gene matches: 16. The CDR3 protein is CASSLSVVDNTGGQYF. CDR3 DNA sequence: TGTGCCAGCAGCTTATCCGTGGTAGACAATACGGGGGGGCAGTACTTC.

The rearrangement joins TRBV5-1 to TRBJ2-1; 10 positions agree with TRBD2. V lost 0 bases to trimming and J lost 9 bases; unmatched junction nucleotides: 9. CDR1 is SGHRS and CDR2 is YFSETQ in the germline V gene. This CDR3 region has 16 residues. CDR3 DNA sequence: TGCGCCAGCAGCTTGGCGCTAGCGGGAGTAAACGGTGAGCAGTTCTTC. Its protein is CASSLALAGVNGEQFF.

CDR3 loop: CASSTRAGTASNYGYTF. The CDR3, as DNA: TGTGCCAGCAGCACCCGAGCCGGGACAGCTTCTAACTATGGCTACACCTTC. The chain couples TRBV16 to TRBJ1-2; 7 nucleotides match TRBD1. V trimming: 5 bases; J trimming: 0 bases; junction bases outside the gene matches: 12. CDR1 and CDR2 (germline): KGHSY, FQNENV. CDR3 length equals 17 residues. Drawing the rest from reference TRBV16 and TRBJ1-2, the complete variable domain is GEEVAQTPKHLVRGEGQKAKLYCAPIKGHSYVFWYQQVLKNEFKFLISFQNENVFDETGMPKERFSAKCLPNSPCSLEIQATKLEDSAVYFCASSTRAGTASNYGYTFGSGTRLTVV.

This sequence joins TRBV7-2 and TRBJ2-2; possibly TRBD1 for D (5 bases). The V end lost 2 bases, the J end lost 2 bases, and 18 bases lay between the germline ends. CDR1 and CDR2 from the germline V gene are SGHTA and FQGNSA. The CDR3 sequence is 18 residues long. The CDR3 DNA sequence: TGTGCCAGCAGCTTATACCCGGCAGGGAATCTCAACACCGGGGAGCTGTTTTTT. It yields the protein CASSLYPAGNLNTGELFF. The entire variable domain, with the rest obtained from reference TRBV7-2 and TRBJ2-2, is as follows: GAGVSQSPSNKVTEKGKDVELRCDPISGHTALYWYRQSLGQGLEFLIYFQGNSAPDKSGLPSDRFSAERTGGSVSTLTIQRTQQEDSAVYLCASSLYPAGNLNTGELFFGEGSRLTVL.

The chain has TRBV7-8 and TRBJ2-3; 14 bases are a match to TRBD2. V shed 5 bases, J shed 0 bases, and the junction held 4 bases outside the gene matches. Germline V gene lookup returns CDR1 SGHVS and CDR2 FQNEAQ. The CDR3 is made up of 17 amino acids. The CDR3 loop is CASSLRLAGGSTDTQYF. The DNA for the CDR3 is TGTGCCAGCAGCCTGAGACTAGCGGGGGGGAGCACAGATACGCAGTATTTT.

This clone occurred a few times. This chain uses TRBV5-1 with TRBJ2-7; 10 bases agree with TRBD2. The germline CDR1 and CDR2 sequences are SGHRS and YFSETQ. V shed 0 bases, J shed 5 bases, and the junction held 5 bases outside the gene matches. This CDR3 is 15 amino acids long. This chain's CDR3 is CASSLDPSGSNEQYF. In DNA form, the CDR3 reads TGCGCCAGCAGCTTGGATCCTAGCGGGAGTAACGAGCAGTACTTC.

This clone was picked up one time. The CDR3: CAWGSGQGSGQPQHF. CDR3 DNA: TGTGCCTGGGGGTCCGGACAGGGGTCCGGTCAGCCCCAGCATTTT. V is TRBV30 and J is TRBJ1-5; the match to TRBD1 covers 9 bases. Germline-derived CDR1 and CDR2 are GTSNPN and SVGIG (reference sequence). The CDR3 is 15 residues long. Trimming removed 5 bases from V and 6 bases from J; junction bases left unmatched: 11. Complete variable domain (other parts from reference TRBV30 and TRBJ1-5): SQTIHQWPATLVQPVGSPLSLECTVEGTSNPNLYWYRQAAGRGLQLLFYSVGIGQISSEVPQNLSASRPQDRQFILSSKKLLLSDSGFYLCAWGSGQGSGQPQHFGDGTRLSIL.

This clone was recorded only once. The chain uses TRBV12-5 and TRBJ1-1; D might be TRBD1 (5 bases). There are 13 residues in the CDR3. The ends were cut back, 6 bases at V and 2 bases at J, with 10 bases in the middle. Germline V CDR1 and CDR2: LGHNT, FRNRAP. This CDR3 is CASGAGFNTEAFF. The CDR3 region has the DNA TGTGCTAGTGGCGCAGGGTTTAACACTGAAGCTTTCTTT.

The chain joins TRBV4-2 to TRBJ2-2, with a possible D match to TRBD2 (6 bases). CDR3 length: 18 residues. Germline lookup yields CDR1 LGHNA and CDR2 YNFKEQ. V was shortened by 0 bases and J by 0 bases, with 14 bases between the two germline ends. The CDR3 nucleotides read TGTGCCAGCAGCCAAGAAAATGACGGGGGACCGAACACCGGGGAGCTGTTTTTT. The encoded protein is CASSQENDGGPNTGELFF.

This chain uses TRBV7-9 with TRBJ1-2, with TRBD1 as a possible D gene (6 bases). The germline CDR1 and CDR2 sequences are SEHNR and FQNEAQ (reference sequence). Trimming pared 1 base from V and 4 bases from J, leaving 7 bases between. CDR3 size: 13 residues. CDR3 sequence reads: CASSLGQVYGYTF. The DNA for the CDR3 is TGTGCCAGCAGCTTAGGACAGGTCTATGGCTACACCTTC.

The chain combines TRBV15 with TRBJ2-7; 8 positions agree with TRBD2. Germline CDR1 LNHNV, CDR2 YYDKDF (reference sequence). The CDR3 is 14 residues long. J was trimmed by 0 bases and V by 3 bases; bases with no gene match: 1. CDR3 residues: CATSRGTSSYEQYF. The CDR3, as DNA: TGTGCCACCAGCAGGGGGACTAGCTCCTACGAGCAGTACTTC. The full variable domain, its missing parts supplied by reference TRBV15 and TRBJ2-7, is DAMVIQNPRYQVTQFGKPVTLSCSQTLNHNVMYWYQQKSSQAPKLLFHYYDKDFNNEADTPDNFQSRRPNTSFCFLDIRSPGLGDTAMYLCATSRGTSSYEQYFGPGTRLTVT.

The V call is TRBV11-3, the J call TRBJ2-1; 9 bases align to TRBD2. Germline V gene lookup returns CDR1 SGHNT and CDR2 YENEEA. V shed 1 base, J shed 4 bases, and the junction held 14 bases outside the gene matches. This CDR3 comprises 19 residues. CDR3 sequence: CASSLGGLASGVGYNEQFF. Written as DNA, the CDR3 is TGTGCCAGCAGCTTAGGGGGACTAGCCTCTGGGGTCGGTTACAATGAGCAGTTCTTC.

The sample holds a few counts of this clone. The chain recombines TRBV29-1 with TRBJ2-7, with 10 bases fitting TRBD2. V lost 6 bases, J lost 1 base, and 3 bases stayed unmatched. Germline V gene data show CDR1 as SQVTM and CDR2 as ANQGSEA. There are 13 residues in the CDR3. The CDR3 spells CSVASGSSYEQYF. The CDR3 nucleotides are TGCAGCGTCGCTAGCGGGAGTTCCTACGAGCAGTACTTC.

This chain joins TRBV21-1 and TRBJ2-7; the table's D call, TRBD2, was not checked against the DNA. TRBV21-1 is a pseudogene. This CDR3 region has 16 residues. CDR3: CASSPRLAAWAYEQYF. The CDR3 coding sequence is TGTGCCAGCAGCCCCCGACTAGCGGCATGGGCCTACGAGCAGTACTTC.

V is TRBV9 and J is TRBJ2-1; 8 bases are a match to TRBD2. CDR3 length equals 14 residues. The trim removed 2 bases at V and 5 bases at J, leaving 3 bases unmatched. In germline, CDR1 is SGDLS, CDR2 YYNGEE. CDR3 protein: CASSVAGGNNEQFF. CDR3 nucleotides: TGTGCCAGCAGCGTTGCGGGGGGAAACAATGAGCAGTTCTTC.

This chain connects TRBV28 to TRBJ1-6; 7 bases align to TRBD1. J was trimmed by 11 bases and V by 3 bases; bases with no gene match: 7. This CDR3 is 14 amino acids long. Germline V CDR1 and CDR2: MDHEN, SYDVKM. The CDR3 nucleotides are TGTGCCAGCAGTTTGGGACAGAAGACCACACCCCTCCACTTT. Translated: CASSLGQKTTPLHF.

This chain uses TRBV4-1 with TRBJ2-3; 12 bases match TRBD2. This CDR3 has 15 amino acids. J lost 5 bases, V lost 1 base, and 1 base had no gene match. Germline-derived CDR1 and CDR2 are MGHRA and YSYEKL. The CDR3 DNA sequence: TGCGCCAGCAGCCAAGGGGGACTAGCGGGAGATACGCAGTATTTT. Translation gives CASSQGGLAGDTQYF.

This clone has a handful of counts. V usage is TRBV6-5 and J usage is TRBJ1-1, with no clear D. Germline V lookup: CDR1 MNHEY, CDR2 SVGAGI. Deletions cut 0 bases from V and 0 bases from J, with 8 bases between. The CDR3 spans 15 residues. The CDR3 loop reads CASSYSSRMNTEAFF. CDR3 bases: TGTGCCAGCAGTTACTCGAGCCGAATGAACACTGAAGCTTTCTTT.

This clone was observed a few times. The rearrangement joins TRBV29-1 to TRBJ1-2; D possibly corresponds to TRBD1 (5 bases). V dropped 4 bases and J dropped 8 bases, with 11 bases sitting between them. The CDR3 spans 11 residues. Germline loops: CDR1 SQVTM, CDR2 ANQGSEA. CDR3 in amino acids: CSVAARAGYTF. Written as DNA, the CDR3 is TGCAGCGTTGCGGCCAGGGCGGGCTACACCTTC.

The V call is TRBV11-2, the J call TRBJ1-6, with 9 nucleotides matching TRBD1. The V gene end was trimmed by 2 bases and the J gene end by 5 bases; junction bases not matched to a gene: 7. This CDR3 contains 17 residues. Germline-derived CDR1 and CDR2 are SGHAT and FQNNGV. The CDR3 region has the DNA TGTGCCAGCAGCTTATTCGTGGACAGGGGTAATAATTCACCCCTCCACTTT. Protein sequence: CASSLFVDRGNNSPLHF.

The chain uses TRBV28 and TRBJ1-5; D perhaps matches TRBD1 (5 bases). The V end lost 1 base, the J end lost 1 base, and 11 bases lay between the germline ends. CDR1 and CDR2 (germline): MDHEN, SYDVKM. CDR3 size: 16 residues. The CDR3 is CASSLFTGDSNQPQHF. DNA of the CDR3: TGTGCCAGCAGTTTATTCACGGGGGACAGCAATCAGCCCCAGCATTTT.

The genes are TRBV6-1 and TRBJ1-5; D not resolved. The V end was cut by 4 bases, the J end by 4 bases, with 5 bases between. CDR1 is MNHNS, CDR2 SASEGT, per germline. The CDR3 contains 12 residues. The CDR3 nucleotides are TGTGCCAGCAGTGGAGAAAATCAGCCCCAGCATTTT. Its translation: CASSGENQPQHF.

The CDR3 loop reads CASSDPAGNEQFF. The CDR3, as DNA: TGTGCCAGCAGCGACCCGGCGGGTAATGAGCAGTTCTTC. This chain uses TRBV9 with TRBJ2-1; D possibly corresponds to TRBD2 (5 bases). V gave up 3 bases and J gave up 7 bases, with 11 bases separating them. Germline V gene data show CDR1 as SGDLS and CDR2 as YYNGEE. The CDR3 is 13 amino acids.